This T cell receptor (beta chain) was sequenced in a study of cytomegalovirus exposure and HLA in healthy donors listed by TCRdb under 2017. The study in broad terms: According to an earlier analysis of 587 of the donors, about 179 million T cells yielded 117 million unique TCR beta sequences and less than 300 Gb of sequence data. A separate validation cohort of 90 to 150 different subjects was used in addition to the 666-subject first cohort. All discovery cohort repertoires had been generated using a single sequencing platform. Across 300 to 500 genotyped donors of the cohort, an average of about 240,000 unique TCR beta nucleotide sequences per donor were sequenced, and 15% to 20% of those sequences were non-productive. Both class I and class II loci were covered by HLA typing, at four-digit resolution. To predict cytomegalovirus infection status, the study brought together high-throughput TCR immunosequencing, statistical association of individual TCRs with disease status, and machine learning. The T cell repertoires of 666 subjects were profiled by immunosequencing and related to cytomegalovirus serostatus. Roughly 300 gigabases of sequencing data and approximately 80 million unique TCR sequences were included in an early release covering around 600 HLA-typed donors. In an earlier analysis of 500 to 650 of the donors, high-throughput TCR beta sequencing was used to judge whether each TCR beta V gene segment behaved as functional or pseudogenic. In a later analysis, previously published TCR beta repertoires from 500 to 750 donors were re-analyzed and high-resolution HLA genotyping was added so that TCR occurrence patterns could be studied. The study aimed to test whether signatures of past pathogen exposure could be identified by cataloging public T cell receptors. A few DR-DQ haplotypes were treated as single units for association and clustering because of strong linkage in the cohort. In the later analysis, no new phenotypic data were used to find candidate immune exposures; instead, reliance was placed on TCR beta sequences and their occurrence across donors. A later genetic analysis used genome-wide SNP genotypes for about three fifths of the 666 donors, treating that subset as a discovery cohort. The genetic ancestry cluster associated with self-reported Caucasian donors included 70% to 85% of the roughly 400 genotyped donors. Donor age, sex, ethnicity and CMV serostatus were compiled alongside the repertoire data. The number of donors typed differed by locus, with 629-630 for A, B, C, DRB1 and DQB1, about 500 for DQA1, 606 for DPA1, and 472 for DPB1.

The library was prepared using the immunoSEQ multiplex PCR assay. A mixture of 60 forward primers for TCR Vbeta segments and 13 reverse primers for TCR Jbeta segments was used in the multiplex PCR. The CDR3 region of rearranged TCR beta genes was amplified from genomic DNA by a multiplex PCR assay. The Illumina HiSeq System was used to sequence the amplified TCR beta libraries as 87-base-pair reads. Turning to the authors' computational methods: Across the 500 to 750 repertoires, a later analysis counted 80 million or so unique TCR beta chains, roughly 11 million of which were shared by at least two donors. To remove PCR and sequencing errors, raw reads were error-corrected and collapsed into unique sequences using a nearest-neighbor algorithm that merged closely related sequences. To assign V, D and J gene segments, CDR3 sequences were aligned to IMGT reference sequences. Each retained sequence needed at least a six-nucleotide match to both a V gene segment and a J gene segment. Rearrangements were called productive when the CDR3 lacked stop codons and stayed in frame with V and J; all others were non-productive. Following IMGT convention, CDR3 was defined as the stretch from the second conserved V-encoded cysteine up to the conserved J-encoded phenylalanine. The earlier analysis of more than 450 of the donors excluded sequences that lacked an unambiguous match to a single V gene segment. In an earlier analysis of around 600 of the donors, V segments were called functional above 56.7% productive rearrangements and were called segregating when the between-donor standard deviation exceeded 5%. A statistical classification framework was developed to diagnose cytomegalovirus status using the catalog of TCR beta chain sequences. In a later analysis, V and J genes were assigned by comparing TCR nucleotide sequences against IMGT/GENE-DB human TR gene sequences. Using the TCRdist pipeline, a later analysis assigned CDR3 sequences along with most-parsimonious VDJ recombination scenarios. A later analysis defined each TCR beta chain by its CDR3 amino acid sequence plus V-gene family, and excluded reads lacking a unique V-gene family. As a way to deal with suspected cross-contamination and a sequencing artifact, a later analysis dropped approximately 570 nucleotide sequences that were highly shared and had low generation probability. A later analysis calculated a clonal expansion index for each public chain from normalized within-repertoire ranks of inferred template counts. In a later analysis, generation probabilities were computed with a VDJ recombination model fitted to out-of-frame rearrangements, and the resulting probabilities were checked against IGoR. In a later analysis, TCR-TCR, TCR-HLA and TCR-CMV co-occurrence was scored with hypergeometric tests, and a repertoire-size bias correction was applied to TCR pairs. In a later analysis, false discovery rates were estimated by permuting HLA or CMV assignments 20 times. In a later analysis, co-occurring TCRs were grouped with DBSCAN, and TCRdist sequence similarity was added when clustering was performed within HLA-allele-positive subsets. Repertoires with fewer than 30,000 or more than 120,000 public chains, plus five repertoires with anomalous nucleotide sharing, were excluded from co-occurrence clustering. TCRdb's version of the immuneACCESS table is confined to in-frame rearrangements and falls short of the full clone set. An unresolved V gene accounts for under half of the shortfall where checked; the remainder is of unknown origin. V and J calls and clone size come straight from that table; D and trimming were deduced from the DNA. This sample lists some 200,000 clones; roughly four fifths were detected once. The ten largest clones add up to around 1.5% of the sample.

As regards this clone: Its specific antigen is unknown. No base-level quality is on record; no much larger clone is a single base apart.

Spanning cysteine to phenylalanine, the CDR3 consists of 13 amino acids. Left in the record is the CDR3 DNA by itself, 39 bases read in frame from the first base. The germline V gene yields SNHLY for CDR1 and FYNNEI for CDR2. V lost 7 bases and J lost 3 bases, and the count of bases not matched to a germline gene is 6. General conclusions and limits of the study: HLA typing was unavailable for some donors at each locus, so association tests used only the typed subset. Immune exposure information for the cohort was limited to CMV serostatus. A further reported finding was that TCR beta sequences accurately predicted the HLA-A and HLA-B alleles for most subjects in the first cohort. While some public TCRs were present in many individuals, most TCR sequences turned up only very rarely across donors. In vitro tests confirmed that three of the cytomegalovirus-associated TCR beta chains recognize cytomegalovirus antigens. A group of highly shared sequence variants was considered likely to be a technical artifact of the sequencing pipeline. In a later analysis, HLA-associated TCR beta chains showed more clonal expansion and lower generation probabilities than non-associated chains that were equally common. According to the authors, the approach could potentially be generalized to other disease states and immunological phenotypes. According to a later analysis, TCR association rates differed among HLA loci, with DRB1 alleles showing the most associated TCRs and HLA-C alleles showing the fewest. The cohort was sequenced for TCR beta chains only, and without alpha or paired-chain data the features that could be detected were limited. Because counts were too low, around 18 rarely observed V segments, including chromosome 9 orphons, were left out of the earlier analysis of 500 to 650 of the donors. Several of the top co-occurrence clusters appeared to be linked to parvovirus B19, influenza, CMV and Epstein-Barr virus, according to a later analysis. Correlated functional status among segregating V segments might be attributable to linkage disequilibrium, but an unknown experimental factor could not be ruled out. In an earlier analysis of roughly 560 of the donors, most TCR beta V segments were observed in productive rearrangements about 90% or about 30% of the time, broadly matching IMGT annotations. Strong co-occurrence of HLA alleles, especially DR and DQ, made assigning TCR associations to individual alleles difficult. Cytomegalovirus status was reported to be diagnosed by the classifier with high specificity and sensitivity in both the original and validation cohorts. The study gave a list of under 200 TCR beta chains associated with cytomegalovirus. Roughly uniform sequencing depth across donors was assumed in presence/absence analyses, although this assumption may not hold. The 87-base-pair reads could not distinguish some IMGT-functional V segments, including TRBV6-2 and TRBV6-3, so those segments were excluded. V-gene and J-gene trimming of TCR beta chains was associated with a missense DCLRE1C variant in a later genetic analysis, and the association was replicated in an independent cohort. In a later analysis, most CMV-associated TCR beta chains were found to appear HLA-restricted, with HLA associations seemingly driven largely by CMV exposure. A later analysis associated 15,000 to 20,000 TCR beta sequences with specific HLA alleles at a false discovery rate of 0.05. In a later genetic analysis, fewer N-insertions in productive TCRs were reported among donors in an Asian-associated ancestry cluster than the roughly 700-donor mean.

The cohort was made up of about 670 healthy bone marrow donors. All cohort members were sampled while nominally healthy, although unrecorded immune exposures were likely present. The donor was CMV seronegative and was included in the group of over 300 seronegative cohort members. Each donor provided a peripheral blood sample, and peripheral blood mononuclear cells were used for TCR beta sequencing. Genomic DNA extraction from the blood cell samples was performed with the Qiagen DNeasy Blood Extraction Kit. The sequence derives from a girl aged 10-17 years in good health and CMV-seronegative. The sequencing input was PBMCs. This chain joins TRBV2 to TRBJ2-7; 7 junctional bases match TRBD1. The DNA sequence is TGTGCCAGCACCGGGGACAGCCGCTACGAGCAGTACTTC. Its translation is CASTGDSRYEQYF.